Presented here are 4 T cell receptor beta chains from one specimen sequenced in a study of T cells in Graves' hyperthyroidism and ophthalmopathy. Amplified TCR beta CDR3 regions came from RNA transcripts. The HTBI primer set served for first-round RT-PCR of the TCR CDR3. TCRdb analysed the multiplex PCR reads with MiXCR anew, one entry per CDR3 protein. Of hundreds of thousands of distinct CDR3 sequences detected, around a sixth appear once; the ten largest clones hold 13% to 15%. The specimen was blood. These receptors came from a woman under 30 with Graves' hyperthyroidism.

The chain has TRBV4-1 and TRBJ2-3; 7 bases line up with TRBD1. The CDR3 covers 15 residues. The trim removed 3 bases at V and 0 bases at J, leaving 3 bases unmatched. Germline loops: CDR1 MGHRA, CDR2 YSYEKL. In nucleotides, the CDR3 is TGCGCCAGCAGCCATAAGGGGGCCAGCACAGATACGCAGTATTTT. This codes for CASSHKGASTDTQYF.

The rearrangement joins TRBV19 to TRBJ2-7; D gene unclear. Per the germline V gene, CDR1 is LNHDA and CDR2 is SQIVND (reference sequence). The CDR3 runs 15 residues. V lost 0 bases and J lost 0, with 9 bases in between. CDR3 region: CASSIDYWGSYEQYF. DNA for the CDR3: TGTGCCAGTAGTATAGATTACTGGGGCTCCTACGAGCAGTACTTC.

This clonotype was seen a handful of times. The chain has TRBV27 and TRBJ2-6; D is perhaps TRBD1 or TRBD2 (5 bases each). Germline CDR1 and CDR2: MNHEY and SMNVEV (reference sequence). CDR3 length: 16 amino acids. Between the trimmed V and J ends, which lost 3 bases and 0 bases, there was a span of 9 bases. In DNA form, the CDR3 reads TGTGCCAGCAGTTTGGGGGACGGCTCTGGGGCCAACGTCCTGACTTTC. It encodes CASSLGDGSGANVLTF.

This clonotype was seen ten or more times. The rearrangement uses TRBV7-2 and TRBJ1-5; D not certain. The CDR3 contains 15 residues. V lost 1 base and J 2 bases, leaving 9 bases between the germline ends. The germline V gene encodes CDR1 SGHTA and CDR2 FQGNSA. CDR3: CASSLGLGGNQPQHF. DNA of the CDR3: TGTGCCAGCAGCTTAGGATTAGGCGGCAATCAGCCCCAGCATTTT.